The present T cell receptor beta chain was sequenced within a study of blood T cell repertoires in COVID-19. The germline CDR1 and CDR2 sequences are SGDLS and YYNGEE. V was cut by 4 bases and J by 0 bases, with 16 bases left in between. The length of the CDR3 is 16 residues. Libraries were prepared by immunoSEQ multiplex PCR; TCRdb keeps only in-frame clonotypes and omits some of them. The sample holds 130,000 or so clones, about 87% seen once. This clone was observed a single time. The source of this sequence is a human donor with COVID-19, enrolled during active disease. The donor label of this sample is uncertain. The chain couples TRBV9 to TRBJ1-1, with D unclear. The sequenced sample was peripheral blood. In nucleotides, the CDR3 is TGTGCCAGCAGCCCGCGGGCAGATCGGATGAACACTGAAGCTTTCTTT. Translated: CASSPRADRMNTEAFF.